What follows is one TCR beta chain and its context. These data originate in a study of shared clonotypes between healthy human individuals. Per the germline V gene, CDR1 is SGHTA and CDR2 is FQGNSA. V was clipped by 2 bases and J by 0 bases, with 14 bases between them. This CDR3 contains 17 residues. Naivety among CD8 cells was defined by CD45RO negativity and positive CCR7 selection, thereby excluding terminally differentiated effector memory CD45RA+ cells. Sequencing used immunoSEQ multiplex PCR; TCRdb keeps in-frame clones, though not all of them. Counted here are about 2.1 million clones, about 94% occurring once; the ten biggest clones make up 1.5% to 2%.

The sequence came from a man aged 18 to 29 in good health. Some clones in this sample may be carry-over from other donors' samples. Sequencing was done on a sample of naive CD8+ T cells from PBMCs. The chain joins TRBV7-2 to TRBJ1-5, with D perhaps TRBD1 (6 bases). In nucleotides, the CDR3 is TGTGCCAGCAGCTTAACCGGCTGGGGGCTTAGCAATCAGCCCCAGCATTTT. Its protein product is CASSLTGWGLSNQPQHF. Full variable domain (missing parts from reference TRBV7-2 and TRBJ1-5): GAGVSQSPSNKVTEKGKDVELRCDPISGHTALYWYRQSLGQGLEFLIYFQGNSAPDKSGLPSDRFSAERTGGSVSTLTIQRTQQEDSAVYLCASSLTGWGLSNQPQHFGDGTRLSIL.